This TCR beta chain stems from a study of response to subunit inactivated influenza vaccine. General observations from the study: Few new T cells, the authors suggested, are recruited by each seasonal influenza vaccination.

Note on this clonotype: What it binds is unknown.

V lost 0 bases and J lost 8; bases outside the gene matches: 4. This CDR3 contains 14 residues. CDR1 and CDR2 from the germline V gene are SGHRS and YFSETQ. TCRdb passed the RT-PCR reads through MiXCR, listing each CDR3 protein once. The sample shows more than 400,000 distinct CDR3 sequences, roughly 9.7% of them seen only once. Specimen: PBMCs from blood, collected about 6 weeks after vaccination. The clonotype originates from a man aged 45 to 65 who received an inactivated influenza vaccine. The rearrangement joins TRBV5-1 to TRBJ2-1, with 8 bases that match TRBD2. CDR3 residues: CASSLGGLEHEQFF. The CDR3 bases are TGCGCCAGCAGCTTGGGGGGACTAGAGCATGAGCAGTTCTTC.